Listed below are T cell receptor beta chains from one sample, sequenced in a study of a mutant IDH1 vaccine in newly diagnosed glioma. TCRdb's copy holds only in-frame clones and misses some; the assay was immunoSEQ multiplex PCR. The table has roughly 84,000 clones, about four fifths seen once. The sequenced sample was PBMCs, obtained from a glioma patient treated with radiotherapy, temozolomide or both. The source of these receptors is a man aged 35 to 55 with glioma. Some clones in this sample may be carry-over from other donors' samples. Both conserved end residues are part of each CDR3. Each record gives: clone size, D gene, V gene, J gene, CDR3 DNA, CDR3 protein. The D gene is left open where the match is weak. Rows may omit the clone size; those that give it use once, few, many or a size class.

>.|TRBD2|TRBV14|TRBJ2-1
TGTGCCAGCAGCCGCGGGGGGACTAGCGGGGTCAATGAGCAGTTCTTC
CASSRGGTSGVNEQFF
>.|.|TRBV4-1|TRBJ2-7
TGCGCCAGCAGCCGAGGGGTGGAGACCGAGCAGTACTTC
CASSRGVETEQYF
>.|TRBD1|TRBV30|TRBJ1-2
TGTGCCTGGGACCCGGGACAGGGTTTCGACTATGGCTACACCTTC
CAWDPGQGFDYGYTF
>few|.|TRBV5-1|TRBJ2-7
TGCGCCAGCAGCTTGGGGGGGGCAACCTACGAGCAGTACTTC
CASSLGGATYEQYF
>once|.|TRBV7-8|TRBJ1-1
TGTGCCAGCAGCTTTAAATCGCCGGCTGCTGGCACTGAAGCTTTCTTT
CASSFKSPAAGTEAFF
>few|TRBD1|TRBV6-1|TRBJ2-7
TGTGCCAGCGGTCCAGGACAGGGGGCATACGAGCAGTACTTC
CASGPGQGAYEQYF
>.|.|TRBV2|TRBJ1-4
TGTGCCAGCAGGCCGGGACTAACTAGTGAAAAACTGTTTTTT
CASRPGLTSEKLFF
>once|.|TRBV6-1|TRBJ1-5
TGTGCCAGCAGGTCGACGATGTTGGGCAATCAGCCCCAGCATTTT
CASRSTMLGNQPQHF
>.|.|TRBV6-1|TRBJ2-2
TGTGCCAGCAGTAACACCGGGGAGCTGTTTTTT
CASSNTGELFF
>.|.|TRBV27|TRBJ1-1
TGTGCCAGCCTGGGGGCGCTGAACACTGAAGCTTTCTTT
CASLGALNTEAFF
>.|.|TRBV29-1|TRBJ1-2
TGCAGCGTTGAAGATCCAGGGACCTTATACGGCTACACCTTC
CSVEDPGTLYGYTF
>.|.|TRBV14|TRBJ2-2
TGTGCCAGCAGCCCTACGAACACCGGGGAGCTGTTTTTT
CASSPTNTGELFF
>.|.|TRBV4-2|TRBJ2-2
TGTGCCAGCAGCCAAGTTGCCAGGGTGGACACCGGGGAGCTGTTTTTT
CASSQVARVDTGELFF
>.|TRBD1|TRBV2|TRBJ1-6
TGTGCCAGCAGTGCGGGACAGGGGGACCCTTATAATTCACCCCTCCACTTT
CASSAGQGDPYNSPLHF
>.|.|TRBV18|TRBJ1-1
TGTGCCAGCTCACCCCCCGGGCAAGCCACTGAAGCTTTCTTT
CASSPPGQATEAFF
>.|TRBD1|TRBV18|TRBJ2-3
TGTGCCAGCTCAAACCGGGACAGGGGATTCACAGATACGCAGTATTTT
CASSNRDRGFTDTQYF
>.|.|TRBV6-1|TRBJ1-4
TGTGCCAGTACAGGGACCTCTAATGAAAAACTGTTTTTT
CASTGTSNEKLFF
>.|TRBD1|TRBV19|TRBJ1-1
TGTGCCAGTAGTATTGACAGGGGACAAACTGAAGCTTTCTTT
CASSIDRGQTEAFF
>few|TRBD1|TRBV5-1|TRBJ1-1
TGCGCCAGCAGCTTGGAATTCGGGACAGGGAACACTGAAGCTTTCTTT
CASSLEFGTGNTEAFF
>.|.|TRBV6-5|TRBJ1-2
TGTGCCAGCAGGACCACGACAGGAGGGGCCTATGGCTACACCTTC
CASRTTTGGAYGYTF
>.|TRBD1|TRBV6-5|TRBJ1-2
TGTGCCAGCCGCCCGGGGACAGGGGGCGACTATGGCTACACCTTC
CASRPGTGGDYGYTF
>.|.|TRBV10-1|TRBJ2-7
TGCGCCAGCAGTGAGACAGTCGGGTACGAGCAGTACTTC
CASSETVGYEQYF
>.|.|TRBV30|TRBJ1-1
TGTGCCTGGATACGGGGGGCTCATGAAGCTTTCTTT
CAWIRGAHEAFF
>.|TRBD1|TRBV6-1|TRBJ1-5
TGTGCCAGCATTCCACGACAGGGATATCAGCCCCAGCATTTT
CASIPRQGYQPQHF
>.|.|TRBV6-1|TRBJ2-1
TGTGCCAGCAGTGACAGTCACAATGAGCAGTTCTTC
CASSDSHNEQFF
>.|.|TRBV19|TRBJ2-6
TGTGCCAGTAGTATAGATGCCAGCTCTGGGGCCAACGTCCTGACTTTC
CASSIDASSGANVLTF
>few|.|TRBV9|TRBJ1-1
TGTGCCAGCGCTCGAACAGGGTACACTGAAGCTTTCTTT
CASARTGYTEAFF
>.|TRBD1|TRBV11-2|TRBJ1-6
TGTGCCAGCAGCTTAGGGACAGGCAATAATTCACCCCTCCACTTT
CASSLGTGNNSPLHF
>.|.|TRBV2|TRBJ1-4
TGTGCCAGCAGGTACCAGGGTGGACCTAATGAAAAACTGTTTTTT
CASRYQGGPNEKLFF
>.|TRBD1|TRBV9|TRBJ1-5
TGTGCCAGCAGCGGGGGACAGGGTTACAATCAGCCCCAGCATTTT
CASSGGQGYNQPQHF
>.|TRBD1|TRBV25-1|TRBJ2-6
TGTGCCAGCAGCCTCCGGGACAGGGGTTCTGGGGCCAACGTCCTGACTTTC
CASSLRDRGSGANVLTF
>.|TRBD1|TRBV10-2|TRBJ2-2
TGCGCCAGCAGATGGACAGGGGGAACCGGGGAGCTGTTTTTT
CASRWTGGTGELFF
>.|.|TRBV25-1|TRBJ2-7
TGTGATGGGATCTACGAGCAGTACTTC
CDGIYEQYF
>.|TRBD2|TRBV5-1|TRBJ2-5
TGCGCCAGCAACGGACTAGCGGGCCAAGAGACCCAGTACTTC
CASNGLAGQETQYF
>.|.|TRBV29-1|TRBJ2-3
TGCAGCGTTGAATGGTGGTCTACAGATACGCAGTATTTT
CSVEWWSTDTQYF
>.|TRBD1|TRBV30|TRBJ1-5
TGTGCCTGGGGGACAGGGGTCGGCCGCAATCAGCCCCAGCATTTT
CAWGTGVGRNQPQHF
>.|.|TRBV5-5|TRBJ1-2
TGTGCCAGCAGCTTGGCGCAGACCACCCTACAAGGCTACACCTTC
CASSLAQTTLQGYTF
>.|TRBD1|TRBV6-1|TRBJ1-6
TGTGCCAGCAGTAATCTGGGACAGTATAATTCACCCCTCCACTTT
CASSNLGQYNSPLHF
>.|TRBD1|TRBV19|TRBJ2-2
TGTGCCAGTAGCCACAGGGACAGGAACACCGGGGAGCTGTTTTTT
CASSHRDRNTGELFF
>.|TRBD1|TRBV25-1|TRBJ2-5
TGTGCCAGCAGTCCACGGACAGGGCAAGAGACCCAGTACTTC
CASSPRTGQETQYF
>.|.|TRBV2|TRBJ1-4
TGTGCCAGCAGTGTTGTGTGGGCAACTAATGAAAAACTGTTTTTT
CASSVVWATNEKLFF
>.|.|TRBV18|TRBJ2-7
TGTGCCAGCTCACCAGGGTCGACGACCTACGAGCAGTACTTC
CASSPGSTTYEQYF
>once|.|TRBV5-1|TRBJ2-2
TGCGCCAGCAGCTTGGAGCGGAAGGGCATTCCGAACACCGGGGAGCTGTTTTTT
CASSLERKGIPNTGELFF
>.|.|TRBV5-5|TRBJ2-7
TGTGCCAGCAGCCGGGGTAGGACTGGGGCCTACGAGCAGTACTTC
CASSRGRTGAYEQYF
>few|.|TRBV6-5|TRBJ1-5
TGTGCCAGCAGTTGGGGGGGCAATCAGCCCCAGCATTTT
CASSWGGNQPQHF
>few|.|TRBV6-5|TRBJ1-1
TGTGCCAGCGGTTCGCCGCGTCTGGGGGGGAACACTGAAGCTTTCTTT
CASGSPRLGGNTEAFF
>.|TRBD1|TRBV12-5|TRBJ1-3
TGTGCTAGTGGTCGACAGGGGTCTGGAAACACCATATATTTT
CASGRQGSGNTIYF
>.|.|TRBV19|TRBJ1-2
TGTGCCAGTAGTACTACCAGATTGCAATCGGGCGGCTACACCTTC
CASSTTRLQSGGYTF
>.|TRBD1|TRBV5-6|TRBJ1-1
TGTGCCAGCAGTTCCAGGGGGGTGTTCACTGAAGCTTTCTTT
CASSSRGVFTEAFF